This T cell receptor beta chain was profiled in a study of T-cell memory formation after mild COVID-19. Germline V lookup: CDR1 SGHTA, CDR2 FQGTGA. The CDR3 has 17 amino acids. Unmatched junction bases numbered 7, after V lost 1 base and J lost 3 bases. TCRdb fed the 5' RACE reads into MiXCR, producing one record per CDR3 protein. The sample includes fewer than 550,000 distinct CDR3 sequences, 20% of them seen just once. This sequence was found in an adult woman who had mild COVID-19 (a few samples of this study predate the infection). Cell type and time point are not known. The chain is built from TRBV7-3 and TRBJ2-3, with 10 bases that match TRBD2. Sample: PBMCs or a T cell subset sorted from them (not recorded which). CDR3 amino acids: CASSLNTPSGSTDTQYF. As DNA, the CDR3 is TGTGCCAGCAGCTTAAACACTCCTAGCGGGAGTACAGATACGCAGTATTTT.